The 18 T cell receptor beta chains presented below share a single source sample, sequenced in a study of T cells in Graves' hyperthyroidism and ophthalmopathy. What was amplified from RNA transcripts were TCR beta CDR3 regions. The HTBI primer set was used in a first-round RT-PCR of the TCR CDR3. TCRdb re-called the multiplex PCR reads through MiXCR, storing one row per CDR3 protein. This sample yields roughly 710,000 distinct CDR3 sequences, of which approximately 36% are seen a single time; around a third belongs to the top ten. Sequenced sample: blood. These receptors were taken from a woman between 40 and 50 years old with Graves' hyperthyroidism.

J is TRBJ2-7 and V is TRBV20-1; perhaps TRBD2 as D (7 bases). Trimming took off 3 bases at V and 4 bases at J, with 22 bases between the two ends. The length of the CDR3 is 16 residues. CDR1 is DFQATT, CDR2 SNEGSKA, per germline (reference sequence). CDR3 residues: CSARGPLGGGGYEQYF. CDR3 DNA sequence: TGCAGTGCTAGGGGCCCCCTAGGGGGGGGAGGGTACGAGCAGTACTTC.

This clonotype has at least ten counts. A read error may produce the germline difference seen at one junction end. V gene TRBV19 combines with J gene TRBJ2-6; D gene ambiguous. The CDR3 consists of 14 residues. Germline V gene data show CDR1 as LNHDA and CDR2 as SQIVND (reference sequence). The chain's CDR3 is CTSSPSAGANVLTF. The CDR3 DNA sequence: TGTACCAGTAGTCCCTCAGCAGGGGCCAACGTCCTGACTTTC. The whole variable domain, remainder taken from reference TRBV19 and TRBJ2-6, is DGGITQSPKYLFRKEGQNVTLSCEQNLNHDAMYWYRQDPGQGLRLIYYSQIVNDFQKGDIAEGYSVSREKKESFPLTVTSAQKNPTAFYLCTSSPSAGANVLTFGAGSRLTVL.

This sequence joins TRBV7-9 and TRBJ2-5; perhaps TRBD1 as D (6 bases). Germline V gene data show CDR1 as SEHNR and CDR2 as FQNEAQ (reference sequence). This CDR3 has 14 amino acids. V lost 5 bases and J lost 3, with 13 bases in between. CDR3 protein: CASSHRDNKETQYF. The CDR3 DNA is TGTGCCAGCAGCCACAGGGACAACAAAGAGACCCAGTACTTC. Filled out from reference TRBV7-9 and TRBJ2-5, the complete variable domain reads DTGVSQNPRHKITKRGQNVTFRCDPISEHNRLYWYRQTLGQGPEFLTYFQNEAQLEKSRLLSDRFSAERPKGSFSTLEIQRTEQGDSAMYLCASSHRDNKETQYFGPGTRLLVL.

This clonotype was counted a few times. The chain is built from TRBV6-6 and TRBJ1-2, with D possibly matching TRBD1 (5 bases). The CDR3 has 11 residues. V was pared by 2 bases and J by 10 bases, with 8 bases between. CDR1 MNHNY and CDR2 SVGAGI come from the germline V gene (reference sequence). The CDR3 sequence: CASSYQGPYTF. The DNA of the CDR3 is TGTGCCAGCAGTTACCAGGGCCCCTACACCTTC.

This rearrangement joins TRBV5-1 to TRBJ2-2, with 9 bases aligning to TRBD1. This CDR3 is 17 amino acids long. The V gene's germline CDR1 is SGHRS and CDR2 YFSETQ. V gave up 3 bases and J gave up 1 base; unmatched junction bases: 7. The CDR3 bases are TGCGCCAGCAGCTATTTTGGACAGGGGAAGAACACCGGGGAGCTGTTTTTT. This codes for CASSYFGQGKNTGELFF.

The CDR3: CASSLARIISTDTQYF. CDR3 nucleotide sequence: TGTGCCAGCAGCTTAGCGAGGATCATCAGCACAGATACGCAGTATTTT. The J gene is TRBJ2-3, the V gene TRBV7-2; D gene ambiguous. This CDR3 comprises 16 residues. Between the trimmed V and J ends, which lost 0 bases and 0 bases, there was a span of 10 bases. Germline-derived CDR1 and CDR2 are SGHTA and FQGNSA.

The chain links TRBV5-4 to TRBJ2-5, with a possible D match to TRBD2 (5 bases). This CDR3 is 16 amino acids long. CDR1 is SGHNT and CDR2 is YYREEE in the germline V gene (reference sequence). V lost 3 bases and J lost 4, with 19 bases in between. DNA of the CDR3: TGTGCCAGCAGCTCGGCCCCACTCTCGGGGTCAGAGACCCAGTACTTC. This codes for CASSSAPLSGSETQYF.

In DNA, the CDR3 is TGTGCCAGCAACTTCCGGGGGGAAGAGACCCAGTACTTC. Amino acids: CASNFRGEETQYF. The rearrangement links TRBV5-4 to TRBJ2-5, with 7 bases lining up with TRBD2. V was pared by 6 bases and J by 3 bases, with 5 bases of the junction left unmatched. The CDR3 has 13 residues. Germline lookup yields CDR1 SGHNT and CDR2 YYREEE (reference sequence).

The V call is TRBV20-1, the J call TRBJ2-7; 8 bases agree with TRBD2. J lost 5 bases, V lost 0 bases, and 9 bases had no gene match. Germline CDR1 and CDR2: DFQATT and SNEGSKA (reference sequence). The CDR3 loop spans 15 amino acids. The chain's CDR3 is CSARDMTGGPHEQYF. The CDR3 DNA is TGCAGTGCTAGAGATATGACGGGAGGGCCGCACGAGCAGTACTTC.

This sequence joins TRBV7-2 and TRBJ1-2; 7 bases align to TRBD1. The CDR3 runs to 18 residues. Trimming at V came to 3 bases and at J to 2 bases, leaving 15 bases not matched to a gene. Germline CDR1 reads SGHTA; CDR2 reads FQGNSA. In DNA, the CDR3 is TGTGCCAGCAGCTTGGGGACAGACGCCCGTAAGACAAACTATGGCTACACCTTC. As protein: CASSLGTDARKTNYGYTF.

This clonotype was detected only a few times. This rearrangement joins TRBV12-3 or TRBV12-4 to TRBJ1-1, with TRBD1 matching 8 bases. This CDR3 comprises 13 residues. V shed 3 bases and J 7 bases; nucleotides not matched to a gene: 4. This CDR3 is CASSFSGQGEAFF. The CDR3 nucleotides read TGTGCCAGCAGTTTCTCCGGACAGGGTGAAGCTTTCTTT.

V gene TRBV6-2 or TRBV6-3 combines with J gene TRBJ1-2; maybe TRBD1 (6 bases). V gave up 5 bases and J gave up 6 bases, with 19 bases separating them. The germline CDR1 and CDR2 sequences are MNHEY and SVGEGT. This CDR3 has 15 residues. The CDR3 sequence: CASSEVWGGHDGYTF. CDR3 in DNA: TGTGCCAGCAGTGAAGTCTGGGGGGGACACGATGGCTACACCTTC.

In its sample, this clonotype was seen many times. V and J are TRBV15 and TRBJ1-2; a possible D gene is TRBD1 (6 bases). The CDR3 is 15 residues long. V gave up 1 base and J gave up 2 bases, with 11 bases separating them. The germline gives CDR1 LNHNV, CDR2 YYDKDF (reference sequence). CDR3 sequence: CATSRGSQGNYGYTF. The CDR3 DNA reads TGTGCCACCAGCAGAGGATCTCAGGGGAACTATGGCTACACCTTC.

The chain is built from TRBV27 and TRBJ2-7; no reliable D call. Germline CDR1 is MNHEY and CDR2 is SMNVEV (reference sequence). V was trimmed by 1 base and J by 0 bases, leaving 7 bases between them. The CDR3 sequence is 14 residues long. CDR3 DNA sequence: TGTGCCAGCAGTTTATTATTAAGCTCCTACGAGCAGTACTTC. Translated, it gives CASSLLLSSYEQYF.

This clonotype has more than one count but fewer than ten. CDR3 coding DNA: TGTGCCAGCAGCTTAGTTCGGTCTAACTCCTACGAGCAGTACTTC. It codes for CASSLVRSNSYEQYF. The rearrangement links TRBV7-2 to TRBJ2-7, with D uncertain. The CDR3 is 15 residues long. V was trimmed by 1 base and J by 0 bases, leaving 10 bases between them. Germline CDR1 and CDR2: SGHTA and FQGNSA.

This clonotype was found many times. This chain joins TRBV7-9 and TRBJ1-5; D is unclear. The CDR3 is 14 residues long. Germline CDR1 reads SEHNR; CDR2 reads FQNEAQ (reference sequence). The CDR3 region has the DNA TGTGCTGCGGGTAGTAGTAAAGGTAATCAGCCCCAGCATTTT. As protein: CAAGSSKGNQPQHF.

The chain is built from TRBV20-1 and TRBJ2-7; D is perhaps TRBD2 (6 bases). Germline-derived CDR1 and CDR2 are DFQATT and SNEGSKA (reference sequence). The CDR3 is made up of 16 amino acids. Trimming pared 3 bases from V and 4 bases from J, leaving 22 bases between. The CDR3 DNA reads as TGCAGTGCTAGGCTTAGTGCGGGGAAGGGAACTTACGAGCAGTACTTC. Protein product: CSARLSAGKGTYEQYF.

In this sample, this clonotype turned up many times. The chain recombines TRBV9 with TRBJ1-3, with unresolved D. The V end was cut by 2 bases, the J end by 4 bases, with 13 bases between. Germline assignment: CDR1 SGDLS and CDR2 YYNGEE. This CDR3 region has 15 residues. The CDR3 loop reads CASSVGSGNGNTIYF. As DNA, the CDR3 is TGTGCCAGCAGCGTGGGAAGCGGGAACGGAAACACCATATATTTT.